These 30 T cell receptor beta chains were sequenced from one sample in a study of blood T cell repertoires in COVID-19. Method: immunoSEQ multiplex PCR; TCRdb's copy keeps in-frame clones and lacks some. In the table there are over 130,000 clones, 80% to 85% of which are singletons. The specimen was peripheral blood. The receptors were sampled from a woman aged 55 to 70 with acute or convalescent COVID-19.

The chain recombines TRBV30 with TRBJ1-4; D gene ambiguous. This CDR3 has 12 amino acids. Trimming left V 2 bases short and J 7 bases short, with 8 bases between. The germline V gene encodes CDR1 GTSNPN and CDR2 SVGIG (reference sequence). The DNA of the CDR3 is TGTGCCTGGAGTTTGCGGCCTGAAAAACTGTTTTTT. It encodes CAWSLRPEKLFF.

J is TRBJ1-1 and V is TRBV20-1; D not resolved. Looked up from germline, CDR1 is DFQATT and CDR2 is SNEGSKA (reference sequence). V was trimmed by 3 bases and J by 0 bases, leaving 11 bases between them. CDR3 length: 14 residues. The CDR3 is CSASAARVNTEAFF. CDR3 nucleotide sequence: TGCAGTGCTAGTGCCGCGCGCGTGAACACTGAAGCTTTCTTT.

V usage is TRBV24-1 and J usage is TRBJ2-2; 15 nucleotides align to TRBD2. There are 20 residues in the CDR3. The V and J ends lost 4 bases and 2 bases, in that order; junction bases with no gene match: 10. Germline values: CDR1 KGHDR, CDR2 SFDVKD. This chain's CDR3 is CATSEAGLAGGPSNTGELFF. The DNA of the CDR3 is TGTGCCACCAGTGAAGCCGGACTAGCGGGAGGGCCCTCCAACACCGGGGAGCTGTTTTTT.

This clone showed up just once. The V call is TRBV6-5, the J call TRBJ1-1; D is possibly TRBD1 (5 bases). This CDR3 has 12 amino acids. Per germline, CDR1 MNHEY and CDR2 SVGAGI. V shed 11 bases and J shed 4 bases, with 14 bases lying between them. The CDR3 loop reads CACERGSTEAFF. The CDR3 DNA sequence: TGTGCCTGCGAAAGGGGAAGCACTGAAGCTTTCTTT.

This rearrangement joins TRBV4-3 to TRBJ2-3; maybe TRBD1 (5 bases). CDR1 is LGHNA, CDR2 YSLEER, per germline. This CDR3 region has 15 residues. The germline V and J ends were trimmed by 0 bases and 3 bases, with 10 bases remaining between them. Written as DNA, the CDR3 is TGCGCCAGCAGCCAAGATCCTAAGGGGACAGATACGCAGTATTTT. Its translation is CASSQDPKGTDTQYF.

This chain links TRBV6-6 with TRBJ1-2; possibly TRBD1 for D (6 bases). CDR3 length equals 12 residues. CDR1 and CDR2 (germline): MNHNY, SVGAGI (reference sequence). Trimming took 7 bases from V and 5 from J, leaving 11 bases between them. As DNA, the CDR3 is TGTGCCAGCACGGGGGGCGGATATGGCTACACCTTC. This sequence encodes CASTGGGYGYTF.

J is TRBJ2-7 and V is TRBV28; D gene unclear. From germline, CDR1 is MDHEN and CDR2 SYDVKM. This CDR3 region has 11 residues. V was trimmed by 5 bases and J by 6 bases, leaving 8 bases between them. CDR3: CASSNYIEQYF. CDR3 DNA: TGTGCCAGCAGTAATTATATCGAGCAGTACTTC. Supplemented by reference TRBV28 and TRBJ2-7, the full variable domain reads DVKVTQSSRYLVKRTGEKVFLECVQDMDHENMFWYRQDPGLGLRLIYFSYDVKMKEKGDIPEGYSVSREKKERFSLILESASTNQTSMYLCASSNYIEQYFGPGTRLTVT.

The CDR3 nucleotides read TGTGCCAGCAGCTCCGTTACTAGCGGGAGCAGGTACGAGCAGTACTTC. It specifies CASSSVTSGSRYEQYF. V gene TRBV7-9 combines with J gene TRBJ2-7; 11 bases agree with TRBD2. Looked up from germline, CDR1 is SEHNR and CDR2 is FQNEAQ (reference sequence). The CDR3 spans 16 residues. With 4 bases clipped from V and 4 bases from J, the junction kept 9 bases outside the gene matches.

This clone was seen a few times. The V call is TRBV28, the J call TRBJ1-2, with TRBD1 identical over 7 bases. The CDR3 spans 14 residues. V shed 6 bases, J shed 4 bases, and the junction held 8 bases outside the gene matches. Germline V gene lookup returns CDR1 MDHEN and CDR2 SYDVKM. In DNA form, the CDR3 reads TGTGCCAGCAGACTACCGGGACAGCTCTATGGCTACACCTTC. It encodes CASRLPGQLYGYTF.

The chain couples TRBV5-5 to TRBJ2-7; 10 positions agree with TRBD2. CDR3 length: 13 amino acids. J was trimmed by 2 bases and V by 4 bases; bases with no gene match: 0. CDR1 and CDR2 (germline): SGHKS, YYEKEE (reference sequence). CDR3: CASSTSGAYEQYF. CDR3 DNA: TGTGCCAGCAGCACTAGCGGGGCCTACGAGCAGTACTTC.

The chain uses TRBV5-1 and TRBJ1-6; a weak D match, TRBD1 (6 bases). V was cut by 3 bases and J by 7 bases, with 11 bases left in between. This CDR3 region has 14 residues. Per germline, CDR1 SGHRS and CDR2 YFSETQ. In DNA form, the CDR3 reads TGCGCCAGCAGCTCCGGGACAAAAAATTCACCCCTCCACTTT. Translation gives CASSSGTKNSPLHF.

V usage is TRBV18 and J usage is TRBJ2-6; 9 nucleotides agree with TRBD1. The CDR3 length is 16 residues. CDR1 and CDR2 from the germline V gene are KGHSH and LQKENI. Losses at the gene ends were 7 bases for V and 3 bases for J; bases not matched to a gene: 7. The CDR3 DNA sequence: TGTGCCAGCTTCCCGGGACAGGGAGGTGGGGCCAACGTCCTGACTTTC. This translates into CASFPGQGGGANVLTF.

The rearrangement uses TRBV28 and TRBJ1-5; tentative D call: TRBD1 (5 bases). The germline V gene has CDR1 MDHEN and CDR2 SYDVKM. Trimming removed 3 bases from V and 6 bases from J, with 21 bases in between. CDR3 size: 17 residues. CDR3 loop: CASSFAVQAGKFQPQHF. The CDR3 nucleotides are TGTGCCAGCAGTTTCGCCGTGCAGGCAGGGAAGTTTCAGCCCCAGCATTTT.

The chain joins TRBV27 to TRBJ2-2; 7 bases match TRBD1. The CDR3 runs to 14 residues. V lost 7 bases and J lost 6; bases outside the gene matches: 8. The V gene's germline CDR1 is MNHEY and CDR2 SMNVEV (reference sequence). CDR3 amino acids: CASTTLQGAGELFF. CDR3 sequence (DNA): TGTGCCAGCACCACTCTTCAGGGGGCCGGGGAGCTGTTTTTT.

J is TRBJ1-5 and V is TRBV3-1 (or the pseudogene TRBV3-2); 10 bases agree with TRBD1. V shed 0 bases, J shed 1 base, and the junction held 15 bases outside the gene matches. The CDR3 is 21 residues long. Germline CDR1 LGHDT, CDR2 YNNKEL (reference sequence). This CDR3 is CASSQEGQGLAPPESNQPQHF. In DNA form, the CDR3 reads TGTGCCAGCAGCCAAGAGGGACAGGGGCTTGCCCCCCCGGAGAGCAATCAGCCCCAGCATTTT.

This chain uses TRBV5-6 with TRBJ1-3, with a tentative D call TRBD1 (6 bases). Germline V gene sequence: CDR1 SGHDT, CDR2 YYEEEE. The CDR3 spans 15 residues. The germline V and J ends were trimmed by 3 bases and 11 bases, with 21 bases remaining between them. The CDR3 reads CASSSQTGSTIAIYF. The CDR3 bases are TGTGCCAGCAGCTCTCAGACAGGTTCAACTATAGCCATATATTTT.

The V gene is TRBV3-1 (or the pseudogene TRBV3-2), the J gene TRBJ2-1, with D unresolved. This CDR3 contains 12 residues. The V gene lost 4 bases and the J gene lost 5 bases, with 6 bases spanning the gap. CDR1 LGHDT and CDR2 YNNKEL come from the germline V gene (reference sequence). The CDR3 DNA reads as TGTGCCAGCAGCCCATCCAACAATGAGCAGTTCTTC. Amino acids: CASSPSNNEQFF.

The chain couples TRBV18 to TRBJ2-7; D gene uncertain. CDR3 size: 11 residues. Trimming took 5 bases from V and 4 from J, leaving 6 bases between them. Germline lookup yields CDR1 KGHSH and CDR2 LQKENI. The CDR3 DNA sequence: TGTGCCAGCTCATCTACTTACGAGCAGTACTTC. The encoded protein is CASSSTYEQYF.

This sequence joins TRBV6-5 and TRBJ1-5, with D possibly matching TRBD1 (5 bases). This CDR3 has 14 amino acids. V was trimmed by 9 bases and J by 4 bases, leaving 16 bases between them. The germline CDR1 and CDR2 sequences are MNHEY and SVGAGI. CDR3: CASPDGGGNQPQHF. The CDR3 DNA is TGTGCCAGTCCAGACGGGGGAGGGAATCAGCCCCAGCATTTT.

A few counts support this clone. The genes are TRBV28 and TRBJ1-4, with D possibly being TRBD1 (6 bases). The CDR3 extends over 15 amino acids. V lost 5 bases to trimming and J lost 11 bases, with 21 bases between them. CDR1 MDHEN and CDR2 SYDVKM come from the germline V gene. CDR3 region: CASSQRGGPKGKLFF. Written as DNA, the CDR3 is TGTGCCAGCAGTCAGAGGGGGGGCCCTAAGGGGAAACTGTTTTTT.

The rearrangement joins TRBV18 to TRBJ1-2, with 8 nucleotides matching TRBD1. The CDR3 is 14 residues long. V lost 6 bases and J lost 4; bases outside the gene matches: 7. Germline values: CDR1 KGHSH, CDR2 LQKENI. DNA of the CDR3: TGTGCCAGCTCGCCGGGACAGGTATCCTATGGCTACACCTTC. Residues: CASSPGQVSYGYTF.

This chain joins TRBV6-6 and TRBJ1-5; no definite D call. The germline V gene has CDR1 MNHNY and CDR2 SVGAGI (reference sequence). The CDR3 has 14 residues. The V gene lost 5 bases and the J gene lost 5 bases, with 13 bases spanning the gap. The CDR3 spells CASSPGGYHQPQHF. DNA of the CDR3: TGTGCCAGCAGTCCAGGAGGGTACCATCAGCCCCAGCATTTT.

The V and J genes are TRBV7-2 and TRBJ2-3, with 7 bases lining up with TRBD1. The CDR3 covers 14 residues. The J segment lost 2 bases and the V segment lost 5 bases, leaving 4 bases of the junction unmatched. Per germline, CDR1 SGHTA and CDR2 FQGNSA. CDR3 nucleotide sequence: TGTGCCAGCAGCCCGGACAGGTTCACAGATACGCAGTATTTT. Translation gives CASSPDRFTDTQYF.

This clone was found a few times. J is TRBJ2-1 and V is TRBV29-1, with 11 positions matching TRBD1. Per the germline V gene, CDR1 is SQVTM and CDR2 is ANQGSEA. The CDR3 has 14 amino acids. V lost 6 bases to trimming and J lost 9 bases; unmatched junction nucleotides: 10. CDR3 coding DNA: TGCAGCGTAGCTAGGACAGGGGGCTTAAGTGAGCAGTTCTTC. This translates into CSVARTGGLSEQFF.

The chain has TRBV7-2 and TRBJ1-3, with 9 nucleotides matching TRBD1. V shed 2 bases and J 4 bases; nucleotides not matched to a gene: 3. Germline-derived CDR1 and CDR2 are SGHTA and FQGNSA. The length of the CDR3 is 15 residues. The CDR3 is CASSLQTGGGNTIYF. The CDR3 coding sequence is TGTGCCAGCAGCTTACAGACAGGGGGGGGAAACACCATATATTTT.

The DNA for the CDR3 is TGTGCCAGCAGCTTACCTCCCTTAACGGGACAGGGGGCGTCTGGAGCTTTCTTT. Translation: CASSLPPLTGQGASGAFF. The chain has TRBV7-9 and TRBJ1-1; 12 bases fit TRBD1. Looked up from germline, CDR1 is SEHNR and CDR2 is FQNEAQ (reference sequence). This CDR3 comprises 18 residues. The trim removed 2 bases at V and 10 bases at J, leaving 17 bases unmatched.

V usage is TRBV2 and J usage is TRBJ2-1; 9 nucleotides agree with TRBD2. Germline CDR1 SNHLY, CDR2 FYNNEI. There are 17 residues in the CDR3. V gave up 1 base and J gave up 5 bases; unmatched junction bases: 9. Written as DNA, the CDR3 is TGTGCCAGCAGTGAAGTGGGTAGCGGGAGTATGGACAATGAGCAGTTCTTC. Translating gives CASSEVGSGSMDNEQFF. The full variable domain, completed using reference TRBV2 and TRBJ2-1, is EPEVTQTPSHQVTQMGQEVILRCVPISNHLYFYWYRQILGQKVEFLVSFYNNEISEKSEIFDDQFSVERPDGSNFTLKIRSTKLEDSAMYFCASSEVGSGSMDNEQFFGPGTRLTVL.

The J gene is TRBJ2-7, the V gene TRBV7-8, with D possibly being TRBD1 (6 bases). From germline, CDR1 is SGHVS and CDR2 FQNEAQ. V was clipped by 6 bases and J by 0 bases, with 12 bases between them. This CDR3 region has 14 residues. This chain's CDR3 is CASRTETGSYEQYF. The CDR3 nucleotides read TGTGCCAGCAGGACTGAGACAGGCTCCTACGAGCAGTACTTC.

The chain recombines TRBV19 with TRBJ2-7, with 9 bases that match TRBD2. V was pared by 3 bases and J by 4 bases, with 4 bases of the junction left unmatched. The CDR3 runs 14 residues. The germline V gene encodes CDR1 LNHDA and CDR2 SQIVND (reference sequence). Here the CDR3 DNA reads TGTGCCAGTAGTATCACGGCGGGAGGGTACGAGCAGTACTTC. Translation: CASSITAGGYEQYF.

The chain uses TRBV21-1 and TRBJ2-3; the table's TRBD2 call for D was not verified on the DNA. TRBV21-1 is a pseudogene. The CDR3 extends over 15 amino acids. CDR3 sequence: CASSKGPSGTDTQYF. In nucleotides, the CDR3 is TGTGCCAGCAGCAAAGGGCCTAGCGGAACAGATACGCAGTATTTT.